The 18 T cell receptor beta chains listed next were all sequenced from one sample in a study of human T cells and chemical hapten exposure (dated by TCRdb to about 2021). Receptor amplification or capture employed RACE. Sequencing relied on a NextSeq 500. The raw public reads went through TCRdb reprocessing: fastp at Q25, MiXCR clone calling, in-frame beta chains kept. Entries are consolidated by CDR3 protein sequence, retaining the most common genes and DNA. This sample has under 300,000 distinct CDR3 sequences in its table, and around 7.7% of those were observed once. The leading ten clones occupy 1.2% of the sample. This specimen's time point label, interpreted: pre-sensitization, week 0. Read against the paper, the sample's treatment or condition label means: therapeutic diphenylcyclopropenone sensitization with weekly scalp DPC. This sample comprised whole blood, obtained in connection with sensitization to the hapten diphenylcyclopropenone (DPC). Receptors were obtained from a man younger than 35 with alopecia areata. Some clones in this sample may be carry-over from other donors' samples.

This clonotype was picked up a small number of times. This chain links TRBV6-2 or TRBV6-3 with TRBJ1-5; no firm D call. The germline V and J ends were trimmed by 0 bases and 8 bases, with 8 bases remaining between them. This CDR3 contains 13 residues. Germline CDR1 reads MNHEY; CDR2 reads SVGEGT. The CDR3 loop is CASSYSESKPQHF. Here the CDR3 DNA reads TGTGCCAGCAGTTACTCGGAGAGTAAGCCCCAGCATTTT.

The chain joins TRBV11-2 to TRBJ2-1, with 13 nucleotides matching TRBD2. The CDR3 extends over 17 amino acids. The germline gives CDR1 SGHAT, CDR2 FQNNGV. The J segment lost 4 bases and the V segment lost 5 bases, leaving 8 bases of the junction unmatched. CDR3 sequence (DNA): TGTGCCAGCAGCGTGTCGACTAGCGGGGGGCATTACAATGAGCAGTTCTTC. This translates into CASSVSTSGGHYNEQFF.

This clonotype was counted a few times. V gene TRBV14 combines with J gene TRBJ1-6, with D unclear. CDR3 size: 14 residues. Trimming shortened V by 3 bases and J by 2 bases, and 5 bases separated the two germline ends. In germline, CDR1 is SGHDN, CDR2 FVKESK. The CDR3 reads CASSQLAYNSPLHF. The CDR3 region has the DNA TGTGCCAGCAGCCAGCTGGCCTATAATTCACCCCTCCACTTT.

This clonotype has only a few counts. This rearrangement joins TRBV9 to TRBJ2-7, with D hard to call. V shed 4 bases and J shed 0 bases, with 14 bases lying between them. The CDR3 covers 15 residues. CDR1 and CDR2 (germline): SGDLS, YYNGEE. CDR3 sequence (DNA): TGTGCCAGCAGCTTGAAGCCGGGCCGCTCCTACGAGCAGTACTTC. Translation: CASSLKPGRSYEQYF.

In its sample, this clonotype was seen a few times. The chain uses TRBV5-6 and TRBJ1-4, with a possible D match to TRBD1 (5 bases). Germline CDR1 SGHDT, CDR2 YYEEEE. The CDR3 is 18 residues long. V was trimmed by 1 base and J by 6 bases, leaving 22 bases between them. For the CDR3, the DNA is TGTGCCAGCAGCTTGTGGTCAGGGAGCGTGTCTCAGGATGAAAAACTGTTTTTT. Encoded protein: CASSLWSGSVSQDEKLFF.

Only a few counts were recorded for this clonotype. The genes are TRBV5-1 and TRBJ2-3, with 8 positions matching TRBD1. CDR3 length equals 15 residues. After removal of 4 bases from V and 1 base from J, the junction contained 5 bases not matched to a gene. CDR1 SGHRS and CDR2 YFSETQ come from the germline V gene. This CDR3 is CASSIGQGGTDTQYF. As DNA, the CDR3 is TGCGCCAGCAGCATCGGACAGGGAGGCACAGATACGCAGTATTTT.

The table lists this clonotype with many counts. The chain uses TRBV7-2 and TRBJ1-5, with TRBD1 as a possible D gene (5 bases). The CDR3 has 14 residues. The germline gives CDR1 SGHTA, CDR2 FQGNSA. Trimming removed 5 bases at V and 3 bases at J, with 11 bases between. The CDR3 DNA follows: TGTGCCAGCAGCGACGTGGACAACAATCAGCCCCAGCATTTT. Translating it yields CASSDVDNNQPQHF.

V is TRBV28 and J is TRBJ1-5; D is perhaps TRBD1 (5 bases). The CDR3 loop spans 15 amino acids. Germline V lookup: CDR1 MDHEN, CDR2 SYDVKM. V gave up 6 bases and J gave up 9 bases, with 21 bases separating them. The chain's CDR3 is CASSVSGPGRSPQHF. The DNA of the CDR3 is TGTGCCAGCAGCGTCAGCGGGCCAGGGAGGTCGCCCCAGCATTTT.

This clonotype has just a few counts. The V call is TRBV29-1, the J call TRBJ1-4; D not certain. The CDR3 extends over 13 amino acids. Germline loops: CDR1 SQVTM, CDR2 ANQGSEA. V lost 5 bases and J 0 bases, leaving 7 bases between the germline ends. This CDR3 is CSVRSATNEKLFF. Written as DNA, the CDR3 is TGCAGCGTTCGTTCCGCAACTAATGAAAAACTGTTTTTT.

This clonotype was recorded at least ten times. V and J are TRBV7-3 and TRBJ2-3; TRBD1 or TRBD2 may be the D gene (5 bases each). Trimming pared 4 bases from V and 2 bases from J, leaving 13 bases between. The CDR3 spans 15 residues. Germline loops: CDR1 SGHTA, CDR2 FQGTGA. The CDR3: CASSSSGPHTDTQYF. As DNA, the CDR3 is TGTGCCAGCAGCTCATCGGGGCCCCACACAGATACGCAGTATTTT.

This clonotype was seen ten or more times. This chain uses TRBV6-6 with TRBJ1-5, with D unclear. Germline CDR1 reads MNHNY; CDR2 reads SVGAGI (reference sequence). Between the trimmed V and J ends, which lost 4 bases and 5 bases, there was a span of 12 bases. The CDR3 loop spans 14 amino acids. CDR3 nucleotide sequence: TGTGCCAGCAGTTGGAACCTGAACTATCAGCCCCAGCATTTT. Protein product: CASSWNLNYQPQHF.

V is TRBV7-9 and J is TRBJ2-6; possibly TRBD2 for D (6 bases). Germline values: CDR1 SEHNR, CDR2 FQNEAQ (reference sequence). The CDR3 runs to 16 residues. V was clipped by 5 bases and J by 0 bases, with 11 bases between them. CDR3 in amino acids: CASSRGTPSGANVLTF. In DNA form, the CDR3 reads TGTGCCAGCAGCCGCGGGACTCCCTCTGGGGCCAACGTCCTGACTTTC.

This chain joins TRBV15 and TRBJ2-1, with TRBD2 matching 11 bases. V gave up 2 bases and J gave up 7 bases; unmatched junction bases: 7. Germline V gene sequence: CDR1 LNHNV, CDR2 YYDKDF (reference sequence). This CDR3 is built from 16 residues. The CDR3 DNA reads TGTGCCACCAGCAGACCTACTAGCGGGGGAGGGAATGAGCAGTTCTTC. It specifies CATSRPTSGGGNEQFF. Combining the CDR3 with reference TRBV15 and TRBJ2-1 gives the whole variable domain DAMVIQNPRYQVTQFGKPVTLSCSQTLNHNVMYWYQQKSSQAPKLLFHYYDKDFNNEADTPDNFQSRRPNTSFCFLDIRSPGLGDTAMYLCATSRPTSGGGNEQFFGPGTRLTVL.

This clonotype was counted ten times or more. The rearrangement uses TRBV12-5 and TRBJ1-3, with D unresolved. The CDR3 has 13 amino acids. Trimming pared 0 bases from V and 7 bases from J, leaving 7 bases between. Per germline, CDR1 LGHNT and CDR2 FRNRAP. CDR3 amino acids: CASGLVWRNTIYF. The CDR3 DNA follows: TGTGCTAGTGGTTTGGTATGGAGGAACACCATATATTTT.

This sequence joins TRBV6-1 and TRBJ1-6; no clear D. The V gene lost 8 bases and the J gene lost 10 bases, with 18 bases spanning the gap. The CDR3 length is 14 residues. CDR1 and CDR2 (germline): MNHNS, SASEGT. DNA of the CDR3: TGTGCCAGCCGCGCGCGGGTGGCTGGCTCACCCCTCCACTTT. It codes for CASRARVAGSPLHF.

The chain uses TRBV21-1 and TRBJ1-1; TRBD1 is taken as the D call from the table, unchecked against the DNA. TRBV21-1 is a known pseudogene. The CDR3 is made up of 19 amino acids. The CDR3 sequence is CASSTLLRDSSERNTEAFF. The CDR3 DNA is TGTGCCAGCAGCACCCTCCTCCGGGACAGTTCTGAACGGAACACTGAAGCTTTCTTT.

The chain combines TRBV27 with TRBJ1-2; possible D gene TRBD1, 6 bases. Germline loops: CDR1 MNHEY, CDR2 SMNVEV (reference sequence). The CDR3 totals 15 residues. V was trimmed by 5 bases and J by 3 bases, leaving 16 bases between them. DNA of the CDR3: TGTGCCAGCAGTCTTTCTCCTACAGGGTACTATGGCTACACCTTC. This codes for CASSLSPTGYYGYTF.

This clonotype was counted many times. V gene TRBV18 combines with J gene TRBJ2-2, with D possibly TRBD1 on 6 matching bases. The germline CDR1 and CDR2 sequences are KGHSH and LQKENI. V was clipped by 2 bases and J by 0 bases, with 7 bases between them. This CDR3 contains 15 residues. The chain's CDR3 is CASSPTGTNTGELFF. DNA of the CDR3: TGTGCCAGCTCACCAACAGGGACGAACACCGGGGAGCTGTTTTTT. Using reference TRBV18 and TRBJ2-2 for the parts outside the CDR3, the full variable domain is NAGVMQNPRHLVRRRGQEARLRCSPMKGHSHVYWYRQLPEEGLKFMVYLQKENIIDESGMPKERFSAEFPKEGPSILRIQQVVRGDSAAYFCASSPTGTNTGELFFGEGSRLTVL.